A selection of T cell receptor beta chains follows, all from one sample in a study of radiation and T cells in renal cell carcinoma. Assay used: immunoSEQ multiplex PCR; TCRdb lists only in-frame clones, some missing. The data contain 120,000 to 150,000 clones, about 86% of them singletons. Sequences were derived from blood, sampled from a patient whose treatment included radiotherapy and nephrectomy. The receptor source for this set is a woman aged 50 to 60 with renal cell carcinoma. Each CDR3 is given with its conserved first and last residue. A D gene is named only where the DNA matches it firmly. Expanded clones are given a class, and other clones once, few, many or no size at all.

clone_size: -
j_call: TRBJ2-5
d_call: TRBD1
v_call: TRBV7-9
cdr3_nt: TGTGCCACCCCCCTCCAGGGGGTAAAACAAGAGACCCAGTACTTC
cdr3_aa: CATPLQGVKQETQYF

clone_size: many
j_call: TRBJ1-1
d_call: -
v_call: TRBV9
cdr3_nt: TGTGCCAGCAGCCGAGGAACGGACTTGAACACTGAAGCTTTCTTT
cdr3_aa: CASSRGTDLNTEAFF

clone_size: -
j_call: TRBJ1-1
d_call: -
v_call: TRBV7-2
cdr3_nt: TGTGCCAGCAGCCGAAAGACAGGCTCGAACACTGAAGCTTTCTTT
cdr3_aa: CASSRKTGSNTEAFF

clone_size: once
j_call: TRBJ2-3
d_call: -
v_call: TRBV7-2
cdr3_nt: TGTGCCAGCAGCAACACCAGGGGACGAGGAACAGATACGCAGTATTTT
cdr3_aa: CASSNTRGRGTDTQYF

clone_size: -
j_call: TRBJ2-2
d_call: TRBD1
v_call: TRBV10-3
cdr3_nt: TGTGCCATCAGTCCTTACCCGACGGGACAGGGGGACACCGGGGAGCTGTTTTTT
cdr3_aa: CAISPYPTGQGDTGELFF

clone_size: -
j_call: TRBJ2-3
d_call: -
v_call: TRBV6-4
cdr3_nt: TGTGCCAGCAGCCACGACAGTAACCCGACAGATACGCAGTATTTT
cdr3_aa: CASSHDSNPTDTQYF

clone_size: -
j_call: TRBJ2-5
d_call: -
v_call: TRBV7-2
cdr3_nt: TGTGCCAGCAGCCCAGACCCGCAAGAGACCCAGTACTTC
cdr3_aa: CASSPDPQETQYF

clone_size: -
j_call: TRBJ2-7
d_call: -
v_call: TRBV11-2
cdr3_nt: TGTGCCAGCAACAAAGTCAGGGGGGGATACGAGCAGTACTTC
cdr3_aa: CASNKVRGGYEQYF

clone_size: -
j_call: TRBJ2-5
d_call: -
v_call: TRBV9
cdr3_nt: TGTGCCAGCAGCGTAGGGTCCGGGGGCCAGACCCAGTACTTC
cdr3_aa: CASSVGSGGQTQYF

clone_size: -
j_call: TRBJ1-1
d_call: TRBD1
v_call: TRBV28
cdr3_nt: TGTGCCAGCAATTCTCCGGGACAGCCGAAGAACACTGAAGCTTTCTTT
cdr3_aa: CASNSPGQPKNTEAFF

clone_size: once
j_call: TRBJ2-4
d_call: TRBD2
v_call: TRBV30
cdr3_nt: TGTGCCTGGAGTGCAATTAGCGGGGGGCCTATAAACATTCAGTACTTC
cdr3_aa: CAWSAISGGPINIQYF

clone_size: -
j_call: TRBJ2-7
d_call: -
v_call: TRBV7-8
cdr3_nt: TGTGCCAGCAGCTTAGGAGGTGCAGGACCCCGGGTCGAGCAGTACTTC
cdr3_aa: CASSLGGAGPRVEQYF

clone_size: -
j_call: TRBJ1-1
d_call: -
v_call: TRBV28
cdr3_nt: TGTGCCAGCAGCTTAAACAGGGAGGGAGCTTTCTTT
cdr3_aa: CASSLNREGAFF

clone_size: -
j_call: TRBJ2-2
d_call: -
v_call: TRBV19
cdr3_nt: TGTGCCAGTATCCGGAGGGGGCGCACCGGGGAGCTGTTTTTT
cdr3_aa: CASIRRGRTGELFF

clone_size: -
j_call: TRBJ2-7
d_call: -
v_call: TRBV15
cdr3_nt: TGTGCCACCAGCAGGAAGACCGGGGGCTACGAGCAGTACTTC
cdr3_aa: CATSRKTGGYEQYF

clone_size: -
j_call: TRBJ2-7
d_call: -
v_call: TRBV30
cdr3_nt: TGTGCCTGGTCCCCCCGGCCAGGGTCCTACGAGCAGTACTTC
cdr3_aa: CAWSPRPGSYEQYF

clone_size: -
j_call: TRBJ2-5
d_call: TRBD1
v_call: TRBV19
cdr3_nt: TGTGCCAGTAGTATCCTACAGGGGACCCAAGAGACCCAGTACTTC
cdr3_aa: CASSILQGTQETQYF

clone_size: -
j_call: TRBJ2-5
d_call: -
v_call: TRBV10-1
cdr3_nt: TGCGCCAGCAGTGAGAGCCTTTTGGAGACCCAGTACTTC
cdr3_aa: CASSESLLETQYF

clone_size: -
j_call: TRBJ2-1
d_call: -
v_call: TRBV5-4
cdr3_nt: TGTGCCAGCAGCTTAAGACTAGAGGGGCAGAGTGAGCAGTTCTTC
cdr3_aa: CASSLRLEGQSEQFF

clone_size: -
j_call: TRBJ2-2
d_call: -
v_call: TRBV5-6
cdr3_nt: TGTGCCAGCACCAAACCCTCCAGGGAGAACACCGGGGAGCTGTTTTTT
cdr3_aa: CASTKPSRENTGELFF

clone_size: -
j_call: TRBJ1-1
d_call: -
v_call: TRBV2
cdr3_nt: TGTGCCAGCAGTGAACGGGCCTGGGGAGGCACTGAAGCTTTCTTT
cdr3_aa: CASSERAWGGTEAFF

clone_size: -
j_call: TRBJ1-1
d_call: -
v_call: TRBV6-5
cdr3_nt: TGTGCCAGCAGTTATTTAGCCTACACTGAAGCTTTCTTT
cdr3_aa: CASSYLAYTEAFF

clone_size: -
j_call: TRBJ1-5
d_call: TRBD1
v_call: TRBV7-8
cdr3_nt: TGTGCCAGCAGCCCAACCCCCGGGACAGAAAGCAATCAGCCCCAGCATTTT
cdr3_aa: CASSPTPGTESNQPQHF

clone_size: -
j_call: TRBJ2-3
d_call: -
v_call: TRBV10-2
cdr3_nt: TGCGCCAGCAGTGTAGGCGGTCCTAGCACAGATACGCAGTATTTT
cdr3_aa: CASSVGGPSTDTQYF

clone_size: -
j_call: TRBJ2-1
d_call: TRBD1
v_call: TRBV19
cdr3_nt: TGTGCCAGTAGTCTACGACAGGGAGCCTACAATGAGCAGTTCTTC
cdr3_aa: CASSLRQGAYNEQFF

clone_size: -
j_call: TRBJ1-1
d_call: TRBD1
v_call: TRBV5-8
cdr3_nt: TGTGCCAGCAGCCCCCGACAGGGTCTGAACACTGAAGCTTTCTTT
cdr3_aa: CASSPRQGLNTEAFF

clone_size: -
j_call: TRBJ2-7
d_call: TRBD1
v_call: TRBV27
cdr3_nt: TGTGCCAGCAGATCGGGACAGGGGACATCCTACGAGCAGTACTTC
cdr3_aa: CASRSGQGTSYEQYF

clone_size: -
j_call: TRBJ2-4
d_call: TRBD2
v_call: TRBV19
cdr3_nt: TGTGCCAGTAGTATAGATTCCAGGGAGGGCATTCAGTACTTC
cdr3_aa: CASSIDSREGIQYF

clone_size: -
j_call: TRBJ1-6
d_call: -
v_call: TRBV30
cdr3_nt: TGTGCCTGGAGTGTAGGTCAAAACTATAATTCACCCCTCCACTTT
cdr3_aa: CAWSVGQNYNSPLHF

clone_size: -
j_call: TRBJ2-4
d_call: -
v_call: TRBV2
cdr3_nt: TGTGCCAGCAGTGAGGGCATTCAGTACTTC
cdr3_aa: CASSEGIQYF

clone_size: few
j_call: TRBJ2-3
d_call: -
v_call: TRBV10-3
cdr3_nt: TGTGCCATCAGACTAACAGATACGCAGTATTTT
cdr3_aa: CAIRLTDTQYF

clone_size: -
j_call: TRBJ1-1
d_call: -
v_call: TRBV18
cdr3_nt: TGTGCGACGCGGGGGGGTGAGAACACTGAAGCTTTCTTT
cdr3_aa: CATRGGENTEAFF

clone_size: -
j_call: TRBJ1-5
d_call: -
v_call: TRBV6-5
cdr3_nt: TGTGCCAGCCGGGGCCGGAGTGATCAGCCCCAGCATTTT
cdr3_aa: CASRGRSDQPQHF

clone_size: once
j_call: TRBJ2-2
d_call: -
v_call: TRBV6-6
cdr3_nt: TGTGCCAGCAGTTACTCTCAGGGAGGCCCCGGGGAGCTGTTTTTT
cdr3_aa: CASSYSQGGPGELFF

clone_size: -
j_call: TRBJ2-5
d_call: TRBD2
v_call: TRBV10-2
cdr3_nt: TGCGCCAGCAGTGAGATCGTCGGGTCGGGGGGGGAGACCCAGTACTTC
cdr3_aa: CASSEIVGSGGETQYF

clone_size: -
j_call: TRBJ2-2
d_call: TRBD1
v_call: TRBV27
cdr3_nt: TGTGCCAGCAGTTCAACAGGGGGCGCCGGGGAGCTGTTTTTT
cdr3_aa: CASSSTGGAGELFF

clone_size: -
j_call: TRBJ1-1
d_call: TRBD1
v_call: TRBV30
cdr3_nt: TGTGCCTGGAGTCAGCAGGGGGCCCGCACTGAAGCTTTCTTT
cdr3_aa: CAWSQQGARTEAFF

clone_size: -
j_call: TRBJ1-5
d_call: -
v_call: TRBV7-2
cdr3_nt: TGTGCCAGCAGCTTGCAGGCTAGCAATCAGCCCCAGCATTTT
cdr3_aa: CASSLQASNQPQHF

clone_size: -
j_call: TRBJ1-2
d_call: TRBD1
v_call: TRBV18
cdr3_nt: TGTGCCAGCTCAGAAGGGACAGGGGGTTTCGGCGGCTACACCTTC
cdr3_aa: CASSEGTGGFGGYTF

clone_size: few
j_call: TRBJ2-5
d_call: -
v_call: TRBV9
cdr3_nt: TGTGCCAGCAGCGTAGTTCCCGGAGAGACCCAGTACTTC
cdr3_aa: CASSVVPGETQYF

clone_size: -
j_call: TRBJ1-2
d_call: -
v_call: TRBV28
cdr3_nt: TGTGCCAGCAGTTTAGCCCCGGCTGGCTACACCTTC
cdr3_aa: CASSLAPAGYTF

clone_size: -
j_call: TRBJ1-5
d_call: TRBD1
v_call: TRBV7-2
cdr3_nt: TGTGCCAGCAGCTTAGGAGCAGGGGGTGGTCAGCCCCAGCATTTT
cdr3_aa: CASSLGAGGGQPQHF

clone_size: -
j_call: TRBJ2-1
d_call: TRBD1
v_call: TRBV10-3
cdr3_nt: TGTGCCATCAGTGAGCCGACAGGGGATGAGCAGTTCTTC
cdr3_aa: CAISEPTGDEQFF

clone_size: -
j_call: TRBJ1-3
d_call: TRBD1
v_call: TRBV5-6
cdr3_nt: TGTGCCAGCAGCTTGGGCGGCCCCGGGACAGGGGGAAACACCATATATTTT
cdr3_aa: CASSLGGPGTGGNTIYF

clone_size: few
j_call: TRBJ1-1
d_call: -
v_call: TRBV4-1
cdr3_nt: TGCGCCAGCAGCCACCCAAATAGGGCTGAAGCTTTCTTT
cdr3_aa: CASSHPNRAEAFF

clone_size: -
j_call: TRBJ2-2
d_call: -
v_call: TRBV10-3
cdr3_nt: TGTGCCATCAGTGAGTCAATGACCTCAGACACCGGGGAGCTGTTTTTT
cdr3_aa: CAISESMTSDTGELFF

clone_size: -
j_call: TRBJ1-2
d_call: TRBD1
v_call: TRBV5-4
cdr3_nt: TGTGCCAGCAGCTTGGAGGGGGCTAAAGGCTATGGCTACACCTTC
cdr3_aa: CASSLEGAKGYGYTF

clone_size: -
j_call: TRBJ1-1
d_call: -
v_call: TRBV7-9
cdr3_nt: TGTGCCAGCAGCTCCTCTGGGGTGGCGGTAGCTTTCTTT
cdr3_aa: CASSSSGVAVAFF

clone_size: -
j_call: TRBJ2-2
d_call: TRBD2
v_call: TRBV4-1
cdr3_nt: TGCGCCAGCAGCCATAGCCTAGCGGCGAACACCGGGGAGCTGTTTTTT
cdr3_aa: CASSHSLAANTGELFF

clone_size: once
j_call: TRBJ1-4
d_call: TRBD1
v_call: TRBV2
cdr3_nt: TGTGCCAGCGGGGAGGACAGGGCCCCGAATGAAAAACTGTTTTTT
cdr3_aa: CASGEDRAPNEKLFF

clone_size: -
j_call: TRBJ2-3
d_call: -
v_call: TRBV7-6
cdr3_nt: TGTGCCAGCAGCCGAACCCACCCCCCTGTGGGAGATACGCAGTATTTT
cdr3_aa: CASSRTHPPVGDTQYF

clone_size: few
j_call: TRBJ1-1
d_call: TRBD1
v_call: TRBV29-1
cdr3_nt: TGCAGCGTTGCGGGACAGATGAACACTGAAGCTTTCTTT
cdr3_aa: CSVAGQMNTEAFF

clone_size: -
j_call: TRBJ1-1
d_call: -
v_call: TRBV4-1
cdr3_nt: TGCGCCAGCAGCCACGTGCCGACTGGCCCCACTGAAGCTTTCTTT
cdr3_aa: CASSHVPTGPTEAFF

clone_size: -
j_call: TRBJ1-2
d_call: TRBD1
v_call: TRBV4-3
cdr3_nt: TGCGCCAGCAGACAAGGACAGGGGGCCGGTGGCTACACCTTC
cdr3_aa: CASRQGQGAGGYTF

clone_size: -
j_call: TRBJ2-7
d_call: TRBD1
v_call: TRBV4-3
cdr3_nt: TGCGCCAGCAGCCGATCCGCCGGGACAGGGGTTTACGAGCAGTACTTC
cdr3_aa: CASSRSAGTGVYEQYF

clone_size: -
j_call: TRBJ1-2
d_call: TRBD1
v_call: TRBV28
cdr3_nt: TGTGCCAGCACCACGACAGGGGGCTCGGGTGGCTACACCTTC
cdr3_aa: CASTTTGGSGGYTF

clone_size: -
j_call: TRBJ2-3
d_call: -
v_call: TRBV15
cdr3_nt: TGTGCCACCAGCCCTCCCATGAGAGGTACGCAGTATTTT
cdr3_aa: CATSPPMRGTQYF

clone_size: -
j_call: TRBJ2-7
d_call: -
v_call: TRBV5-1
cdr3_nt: TGCGCCAGCACCGACCGGGAGCCTACCTACGAGCAGTACTTC
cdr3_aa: CASTDREPTYEQYF

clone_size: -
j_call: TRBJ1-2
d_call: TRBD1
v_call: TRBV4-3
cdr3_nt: TGCGCCAGCAGCCAAAGAATCTACGAAACGCAGGGGGCGCGGTATGGCTACACCTTC
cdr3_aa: CASSQRIYETQGARYGYTF

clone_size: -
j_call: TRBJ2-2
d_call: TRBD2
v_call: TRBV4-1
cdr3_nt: TGCGCCAGCAGCCAGGTAGCGGGGGCGAACACCGGGGAGCTGTTTTTT
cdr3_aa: CASSQVAGANTGELFF